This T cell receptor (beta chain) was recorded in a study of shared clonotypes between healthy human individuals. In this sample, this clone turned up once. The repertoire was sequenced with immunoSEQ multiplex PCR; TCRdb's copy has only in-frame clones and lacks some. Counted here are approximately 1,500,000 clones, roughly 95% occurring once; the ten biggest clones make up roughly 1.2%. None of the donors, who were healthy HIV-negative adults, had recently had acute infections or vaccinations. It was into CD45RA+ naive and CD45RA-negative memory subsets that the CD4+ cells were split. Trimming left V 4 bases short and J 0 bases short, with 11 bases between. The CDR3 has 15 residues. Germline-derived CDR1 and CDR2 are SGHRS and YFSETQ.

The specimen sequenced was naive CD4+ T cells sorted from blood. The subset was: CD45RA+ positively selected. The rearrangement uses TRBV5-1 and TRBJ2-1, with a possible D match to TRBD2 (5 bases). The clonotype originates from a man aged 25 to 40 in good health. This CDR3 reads CASSQSGISYNEQFF. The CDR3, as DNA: TGCGCCAGCAGCCAAAGCGGAATCTCCTACAATGAGCAGTTCTTC.